This TCR beta chain was sequenced for a study of identical twins. Each CDR3 protein is one row after TCRdb ran MiXCR on the 5' RACE reads. The sample carries some 1,600,000 distinct CDR3 sequences, under 35% recorded once. Healthy Caucasians were all of the donors. The CDR3 has 15 residues. Deletions cut 5 bases from V and 5 bases from J, with 17 bases between. The source of this sequence is a newborn girl in good health. Specimen: cord blood. V and J are TRBV12-3 or TRBV12-4 and TRBJ2-3; D gene ambiguous. For the CDR3, the DNA is TGTGCCAGCAGTCCTGAGGTCAGAAAAGTAGATACGCAGTATTTT. Translating gives CASSPEVRKVDTQYF.